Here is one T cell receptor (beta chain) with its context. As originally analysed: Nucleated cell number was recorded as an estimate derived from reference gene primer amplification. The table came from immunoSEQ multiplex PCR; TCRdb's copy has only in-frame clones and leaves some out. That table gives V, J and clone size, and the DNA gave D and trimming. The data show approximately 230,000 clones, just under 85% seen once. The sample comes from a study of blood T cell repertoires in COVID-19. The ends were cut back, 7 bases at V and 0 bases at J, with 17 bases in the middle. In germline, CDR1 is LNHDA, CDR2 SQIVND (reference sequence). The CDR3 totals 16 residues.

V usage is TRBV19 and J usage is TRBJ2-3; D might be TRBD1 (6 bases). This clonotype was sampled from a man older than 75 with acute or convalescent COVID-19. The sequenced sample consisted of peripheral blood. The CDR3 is CASNGQSYSSTDTQYF. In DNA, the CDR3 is TGTGCCAGTAACGGACAGTCTTATTCTAGCACAGATACGCAGTATTTT.